The 7 T cell receptor beta chains reported below all come from one sample, sequenced in a study of T cell clusters in autoimmune cytopenias (dated by TCRdb to about 2019). For each sample, TRB amplification used 200 to 300 ng of peripheral blood genomic DNA, equal to about 37,000 genome equivalents. These reads were obtained on an Illumina MiSeq. TRB rearrangements were amplified by multiplex PCR using a touch-down protocol with TRB-A and TRB-B primer pools mixed in one tube. Through TCRdb reprocessing, the reads give one entry per CDR3 protein sequence; DNA is omitted. This sample's table lists roughly 4,800 distinct CDR3 sequences. The ten largest clones capture approximately 18% of the sample. The sequencing input was peripheral blood. The receptors stem from a human donor with an autoimmune cytopenia or autoimmune hepatitis (not recorded which).

This clonotype counts as medium-sized by frequency. The genes are TRBV5-4 and TRBJ2-3; the TCRdb D gene call, TRBD1, has no DNA to confirm it. The CDR3 spans 15 residues. Germline CDR1 SGHNT, CDR2 YYREEE (reference sequence). The CDR3 region is CASSRAGDRTDTQYF.

Its frequency marks this clonotype as medium-sized. The chain employs TRBV6-1 and TRBJ2-7. Germline V CDR1 and CDR2: MNHNS, SASEGT. CDR3 length: 12 residues. The CDR3 region is CASRTDTYEQYF.

By frequency, this clonotype is medium-sized (0.01 to 0.1%). J is TRBJ2-3 and V is TRBV13; TCRdb indicates TRBD1, and absent DNA this call remains unverified. This CDR3 is built from 13 residues. Germline lookup yields CDR1 PRHDT and CDR2 FYEKMQ (reference sequence). The CDR3 sequence: CASSLPGADTQYF.

This clonotype is medium-sized by frequency. J is TRBJ2-7 and V is TRBV6-5; TCRdb selects TRBD1, and the lack of DNA leaves this call unchecked. Germline-derived CDR1 and CDR2 are MNHEY and SVGAGI. The length of the CDR3 is 15 residues. CDR3: CASSYSGTDAYEQYF.

This clonotype is deemed medium-sized (0.01 to 0.1%) by its frequency. The chain combines TRBV6-1 with TRBJ1-6; TCRdb gives TRBD1 as the D gene, but with no DNA this cannot be confirmed. The CDR3 has 16 amino acids. Germline CDR1 is MNHNS and CDR2 is SASEGT. The CDR3 here is CASSEGTGGLNSPLHF.

This clonotype is called medium-sized based on its frequency. This chain uses TRBV6-5 with TRBJ2-3; TCRdb indicates TRBD1, and absent DNA this call remains unverified. CDR1 and CDR2 (germline): MNHEY, SVGAGI. The CDR3 covers 16 residues. The CDR3 here is CASSHRQGWRTDTQYF.

Its frequency marks this clonotype as medium-sized. This chain connects TRBV5-5 to TRBJ2-1; lacking DNA, the TRBD2 call made by TCRdb goes unchecked. CDR1 is SGHKS, CDR2 YYEKEE, per germline (reference sequence). The CDR3 covers 15 residues. The CDR3 sequence is CASSSSGLSYNEQFF.